This T cell receptor (beta chain) derives from a study of spatial heterogeneity in lung cancer. TCRdb fed the 5' RACE reads into MiXCR, producing one record per CDR3 protein. The sample lists about 100,000 distinct CDR3 sequences; 4.4% were seen once. This clonotype was observed many times. Its antigen is not identified. Time point: sample taken at primary tumor resection. Study-wide results and limits: Intratumoral expanded alpha and beta TCR counts were found to track tumor mutation counts.

The source is a male donor with early-stage non-small cell lung cancer. The starting material was lung tumor tissue, obtained at surgery.

In DNA form, the CDR3 reads TGTGCCAGCAGTTTTGGGCGGGCCCCCTACGAGCAGTACTTC. It translates to CASSFGRAPYEQYF. The genes are TRBV12-3 or TRBV12-4 and TRBJ2-7; weak D call: TRBD2 (5 bases). This CDR3 is 14 amino acids long. V lost 3 bases and J lost 2, with 11 bases in between.